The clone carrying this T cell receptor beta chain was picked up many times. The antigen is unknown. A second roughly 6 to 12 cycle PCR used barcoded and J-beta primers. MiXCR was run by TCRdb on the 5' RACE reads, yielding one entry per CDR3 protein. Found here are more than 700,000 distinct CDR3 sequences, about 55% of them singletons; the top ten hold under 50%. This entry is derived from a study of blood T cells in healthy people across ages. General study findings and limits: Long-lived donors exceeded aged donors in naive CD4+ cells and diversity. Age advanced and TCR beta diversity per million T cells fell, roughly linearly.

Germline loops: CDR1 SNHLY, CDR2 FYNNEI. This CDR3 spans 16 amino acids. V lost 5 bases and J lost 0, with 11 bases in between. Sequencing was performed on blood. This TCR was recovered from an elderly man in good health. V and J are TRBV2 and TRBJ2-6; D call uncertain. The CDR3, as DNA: TGTGCCAGCAGTCTATTTCTTACCTCTGGGGCCAACGTCCTGACTTTC. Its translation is CASSLFLTSGANVLTF.